This TCR beta chain is from a study of cytomegalovirus exposure and HLA in healthy donors. The CDR3 consists of 13 residues. Germline CDR1 and CDR2: MNHEY and SMNVEV (reference sequence). V lost 8 bases, J lost 4 bases, and 14 bases lay in between. The PCR used 60 Vbeta and 13 Jbeta primers. TCRdb's copy holds only in-frame clones and misses some; the assay was immunoSEQ multiplex PCR. Here the sample spans under 200,000 clones, around four fifths being singletons. The donors comprised healthy bone marrow donors. The sequencing sample was made of PBMCs. The receptor's source is a woman aged 25-40 years in good health and CMV-seronegative. The V call is TRBV27, the J call TRBJ1-2, with D hard to call. CDR3 bases: TGTGCCAGCTCGAGTCCCAACCGCTATGGCTACACCTTC. Translated, it gives CASSSPNRYGYTF.